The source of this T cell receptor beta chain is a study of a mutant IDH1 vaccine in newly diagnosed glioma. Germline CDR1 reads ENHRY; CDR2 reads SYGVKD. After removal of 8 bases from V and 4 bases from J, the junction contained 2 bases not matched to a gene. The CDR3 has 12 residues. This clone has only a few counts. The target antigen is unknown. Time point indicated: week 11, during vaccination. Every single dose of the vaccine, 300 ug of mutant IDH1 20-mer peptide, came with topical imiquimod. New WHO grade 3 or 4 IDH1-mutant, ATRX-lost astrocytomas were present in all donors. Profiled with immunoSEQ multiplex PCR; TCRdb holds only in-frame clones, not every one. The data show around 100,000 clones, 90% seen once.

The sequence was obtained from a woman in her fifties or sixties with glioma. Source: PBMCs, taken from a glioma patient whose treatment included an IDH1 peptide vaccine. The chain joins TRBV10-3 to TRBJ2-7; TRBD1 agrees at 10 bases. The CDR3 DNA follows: TGTGCCATCGGGACAGGGGATTACGAGCAGTACTTC. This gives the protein CAIGTGDYEQYF.